Each of the 21 T cell receptor beta chains below was sequenced from the same sample in a study of identical twins (dated by TCRdb to 2016 to 2017). Library creation used 5' RACE. The sequencer was an Illumina HiSeq 2000. TCRdb handled the public reads itself, with Q25 trimming in fastp and clone calling in MiXCR, and kept productive beta chains. Rows matching on CDR3 protein sequence are summarized as one entry with the most common DNA and genes. For this sample there are about 550,000 distinct CDR3 sequences; approximately 20% appear just once. The ten top clones hold about 0.48% of the sample. These data were likewise used in another study, on yellow fever vaccine responses in identical twins.

The sequenced material came from CD4+ T cells sorted from blood. These receptors all come from a woman under 30 in good health.

The chain combines TRBV7-9 with TRBJ2-1; TRBD2 aligns across 7 bases. The germline CDR1 and CDR2 sequences are SEHNR and FQNEAQ (reference sequence). The CDR3 spans 15 residues. After removal of 0 bases from V and 5 bases from J, the junction contained 4 bases not matched to a gene. CDR3 nucleotides: TGTGCCAGCAGCTTAGCGGGAGGGTTAGACAATGAGCAGTTCTTC. Its protein product is CASSLAGGLDNEQFF.

This clonotype was seen ten or more times. This chain uses TRBV5-1 with TRBJ2-7, with TRBD1 as a possible D gene (6 bases). Per the germline V gene, CDR1 is SGHRS and CDR2 is YFSETQ. Trimming pared 4 bases from V and 6 bases from J, leaving 26 bases between. The CDR3 spans 17 residues. The CDR3 loop is CASSRESTGRAPGEQYF. As DNA, the CDR3 is TGCGCCAGCAGCAGAGAATCGACAGGTCGGGCTCCCGGCGAGCAGTACTTC.

The CDR3 protein is CASSSQAASNQPQHF. The DNA for the CDR3 is TGTGCCAGCAGCTCCCAGGCGGCCAGCAATCAGCCCCAGCATTTT. The rearrangement links TRBV12-3 or TRBV12-4 to TRBJ1-5; D remains unclear. The V gene lost 6 bases and the J gene lost 1 base, with 13 bases spanning the gap. The CDR3 sequence is 15 residues long.

J is TRBJ2-4 and V is TRBV6-1; 7 bases are a match to TRBD2. The CDR3 consists of 16 residues. Germline values: CDR1 MNHNS, CDR2 SASEGT. With 5 bases clipped from V and 0 bases from J, the junction kept 7 bases outside the gene matches. CDR3 sequence: CASSPGGILAKNIQYF. The CDR3 DNA follows: TGTGCCAGCAGTCCCGGGGGGATTCTAGCCAAAAACATTCAGTACTTC.

The V and J genes are TRBV12-3 or TRBV12-4 and TRBJ1-4; 12 nucleotides agree with TRBD1. The CDR3 covers 15 residues. J gave up 4 bases and V 8 bases, and 5 bases lay outside the gene matches. The CDR3, as DNA: TGTGCCAGCGCGGGACAGGGGGCGGGTAATGAAAAACTGTTTTTT. As protein: CASAGQGAGNEKLFF.

The rearrangement joins TRBV5-1 to TRBJ1-2; no definite D call. Germline V gene sequence: CDR1 SGHRS, CDR2 YFSETQ. CDR3 length equals 14 residues. Between the trimmed V and J ends, which lost 0 bases and 4 bases, there was a span of 10 bases. The CDR3 bases are TGCGCCAGCAGCTTGGACGGACTCAGCTATGGCTACACCTTC. Its translation: CASSLDGLSYGYTF. Supplemented by reference TRBV5-1 and TRBJ1-2, the full variable domain reads KAGVTQTPRYLIKTRGQQVTLSCSPISGHRSVSWYQQTPGQGLQFLFEYFSETQRNKGNFPGRFSGRQFSNSRSEMNVSTLELGDSALYLCASSLDGLSYGYTFGSGTRLTVV.

The chain links TRBV20-1 to TRBJ2-1, with 9 bases matching TRBD1. This CDR3 has 15 residues. V lost 0 bases to trimming and J lost 7 bases; unmatched junction nucleotides: 7. Germline-derived CDR1 and CDR2 are DFQATT and SNEGSKA (reference sequence). This CDR3 is CSARDLGQGWNEQFF. CDR3 DNA: TGCAGTGCTAGAGATCTTGGACAGGGGTGGAATGAGCAGTTCTTC.

The chain links TRBV6-1 to TRBJ2-1; 8 bases line up with TRBD1. Trimming at V came to 6 bases and at J to 3 bases, leaving 10 bases not matched to a gene. CDR3 size: 16 residues. Per the germline V gene, CDR1 is MNHNS and CDR2 is SASEGT. The CDR3 sequence is CASRGQGRGYYNEQFF. The CDR3 DNA reads as TGTGCCAGCAGAGGACAGGGAAGGGGCTACTACAATGAGCAGTTCTTC.

This clonotype was picked up a small number of times. The J gene is TRBJ2-3, the V gene TRBV5-1; D is perhaps TRBD1 or TRBD2 (6 bases each). This CDR3 contains 15 residues. V dropped 3 bases and J dropped 0 bases, with 11 bases sitting between them. Germline lookup yields CDR1 SGHRS and CDR2 YFSETQ. CDR3 coding DNA: TGCGCCAGCAGCTACGGGGGCATCAGCACAGATACGCAGTATTTT. Encoded protein: CASSYGGISTDTQYF.

This clonotype came up many times. The chain is built from TRBV4-1 and TRBJ2-3, with 8 bases lining up with TRBD2. V was pared by 2 bases and J by 4 bases, with 2 bases of the junction left unmatched. The CDR3 has 14 residues. In germline, CDR1 is MGHRA, CDR2 YSYEKL. DNA for the CDR3: TGCGCCAGCAGCCAAACGGGGGGGCCAGATACGCAGTATTTT. It translates to CASSQTGGPDTQYF.

DNA for the CDR3: TGCAGCGTCATTTTCTTGGTGGGGGGCTCTGCAACTAATGAAAAACTGTTTTTT. Residues: CSVIFLVGGSATNEKLFF. This sequence joins TRBV29-1 and TRBJ1-4, with TRBD1 as a possible D gene (6 bases). V shed 6 bases and J shed 0 bases, with 23 bases lying between them. Germline V lookup: CDR1 SQVTM, CDR2 ANQGSEA. The CDR3 runs to 18 residues.

The sample holds a few counts of this clonotype. This chain connects TRBV4-1 to TRBJ2-1; the match to TRBD2 covers 7 bases. J lost 4 bases, V lost 1 base, and 4 bases had no gene match. This CDR3 has 15 amino acids. Germline V lookup: CDR1 MGHRA, CDR2 YSYEKL. CDR3 DNA sequence: TGCGCCAGCAGCCAAGGGGCGGGGGAATACAATGAGCAGTTCTTC. Translated: CASSQGAGEYNEQFF.

This clonotype appeared a few times. This chain uses TRBV4-2 with TRBJ2-2, with 9 positions matching TRBD2. The V and J ends lost 1 base and 5 bases, in that order; junction bases with no gene match: 8. Per germline, CDR1 LGHNA and CDR2 YNFKEQ. CDR3 size: 17 residues. The CDR3 loop is CASSQGAAGGRTGELFF. The CDR3 bases are TGTGCCAGCAGCCAAGGCGCGGCGGGGGGGCGGACCGGGGAGCTGTTTTTT.

This chain uses TRBV6-5 with TRBJ1-6, with D maybe TRBD1 (6 bases). Trimming pared 2 bases from V and 5 bases from J, leaving 10 bases between. The CDR3 is 15 residues long. From germline, CDR1 is MNHEY and CDR2 SVGAGI. The CDR3 protein is CASSYQDRNNSPLHF. The CDR3, as DNA: TGTGCCAGCAGTTACCAGGACAGAAATAATTCACCCCTCCACTTT.

In its sample, this clonotype was seen once. J is TRBJ2-1 and V is TRBV20-1; 8 bases are a match to TRBD2. Germline-derived CDR1 and CDR2 are DFQATT and SNEGSKA (reference sequence). CDR3 length: 15 residues. The ends lost 3 bases at V and 5 bases at J; junction bases unmatched: 9. The CDR3 spells CSARGLGGRNNEQFF. CDR3 DNA sequence: TGCAGTGCTAGGGGGTTAGGCGGGAGGAACAATGAGCAGTTCTTC.

Only a few counts were recorded for this clonotype. The V gene is TRBV7-8, the J gene TRBJ2-2; TRBD2 aligns across 7 bases. J was trimmed by 0 bases and V by 6 bases; bases with no gene match: 7. This CDR3 comprises 16 residues. The germline V gene has CDR1 SGHVS and CDR2 FQNEAQ. CDR3 nucleotide sequence: TGTGCCAGCAGTAAACGTCTAGCGGCGAACACCGGGGAGCTGTTTTTT. Translation gives CASSKRLAANTGELFF.

This clonotype was counted between two and nine times. The V gene is TRBV7-9, the J gene TRBJ2-5, with D perhaps matching TRBD1 (6 bases). CDR3 length: 17 amino acids. V was clipped by 5 bases and J by 3 bases, with 22 bases between them. Germline CDR1 is SEHNR and CDR2 is FQNEAQ (reference sequence). CDR3 bases: TGTGCCAGCAGCCGTAGCATAACCGGGACACAGAAAGAGACCCAGTACTTC. Its protein is CASSRSITGTQKETQYF.

The V and J genes are TRBV20-1 and TRBJ2-7; D is undetermined. The CDR3 has 14 residues. Germline V gene sequence: CDR1 DFQATT, CDR2 SNEGSKA (reference sequence). Trimming took 5 bases from V and 0 from J, leaving 14 bases between them. The CDR3 bases are TGCAGTGCTGGCGAGGCCCAACGCTCCTACGAGCAGTACTTC. Its protein is CSAGEAQRSYEQYF.

This clonotype was seen a few times. CDR3: CASSGSGTGAYNEQFF. CDR3 coding DNA: TGTGCCAGCAGTGGCTCCGGGACCGGGGCCTACAATGAGCAGTTCTTC. The chain combines TRBV6-1 with TRBJ2-1; tentatively, D is TRBD1 or TRBD2 (5 bases each). V dropped 4 bases and J dropped 2 bases, with 15 bases sitting between them. The CDR3 spans 16 residues. Germline V gives CDR1 MNHNS, CDR2 SASEGT.

V usage is TRBV6-2 or TRBV6-3 and J usage is TRBJ2-3; 10 bases are a match to TRBD2. CDR1 is MNHEY and CDR2 is SVGEGT in the germline V gene. The CDR3 runs to 16 residues. With 4 bases clipped from V and 2 bases from J, the junction kept 6 bases outside the gene matches. DNA for the CDR3: TGTGCCAGCAGTTCCCGGACTAGCGGCCCCACAGATACGCAGTATTTT. Translation: CASSSRTSGPTDTQYF.

The V call is TRBV7-9, the J call TRBJ2-7; 7 bases match TRBD2. This CDR3 comprises 14 residues. CDR1 is SEHNR, CDR2 FQNEAQ, per germline (reference sequence). V lost 5 bases, J lost 6 bases, and 10 bases stayed unmatched. Written as DNA, the CDR3 is TGTGCCAGCAGCGCGGCCGGGACTATCCCCGAGCAGTACTTC. This translates into CASSAAGTIPEQYF. Filled out from reference TRBV7-9 and TRBJ2-7, the complete variable domain reads DTGVSQNPRHKITKRGQNVTFRCDPISEHNRLYWYRQTLGQGPEFLTYFQNEAQLEKSRLLSDRFSAERPKGSFSTLEIQRTEQGDSAMYLCASSAAGTIPEQYFGPGTRLTVT.